This TCR beta chain was captured in a study of human T cells and chemical hapten exposure. Points from the study as a whole: It was expanded TCRs that formed significantly more large CDR3 similarity clusters than controls did.

As for time point: patch test 1, 2 weeks after DPC sensitization. The treatment here: therapeutic diphenylcyclopropenone sensitization with weekly scalp DPC. In regard to this clonotype: No antigen is known for it.

TCRdb reanalysed the RACE reads using MiXCR and keeps one entry per CDR3 protein. The sample carries about 340,000 distinct CDR3 sequences, under 9% recorded once. The length of the CDR3 is 13 residues. Trimming pared 4 bases from V and 1 base from J, leaving 9 bases between. Germline lookup yields CDR1 SGHRS and CDR2 YFSETQ. This TCR was recovered from a woman aged 18 to 35 with alopecia areata. Some clones in this sample may be carry-over from other donors' samples. The chain employs TRBV5-1 and TRBJ2-7; D unclear. The source material was whole blood, sampled in connection with sensitization to the hapten diphenylcyclopropenone (DPC). The CDR3 sequence is CASSPDPSYEQYF. The CDR3 DNA reads as TGCGCCAGCAGCCCGGATCCGTCCTACGAGCAGTACTTC.